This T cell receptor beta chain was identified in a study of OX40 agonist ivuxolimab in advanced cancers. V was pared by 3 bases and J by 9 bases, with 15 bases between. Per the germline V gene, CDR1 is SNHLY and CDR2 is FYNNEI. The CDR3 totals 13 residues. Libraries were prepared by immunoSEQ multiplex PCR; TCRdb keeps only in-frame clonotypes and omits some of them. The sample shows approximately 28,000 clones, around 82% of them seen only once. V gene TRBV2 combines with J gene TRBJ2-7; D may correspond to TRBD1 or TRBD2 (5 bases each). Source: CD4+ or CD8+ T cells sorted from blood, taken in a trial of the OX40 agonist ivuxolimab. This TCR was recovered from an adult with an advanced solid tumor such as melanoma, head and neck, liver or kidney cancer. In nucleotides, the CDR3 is TGTGCCAGCAGTGACTGGGGCAGGGACGGGCAGTACTTC. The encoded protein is CASSDWGRDGQYF.